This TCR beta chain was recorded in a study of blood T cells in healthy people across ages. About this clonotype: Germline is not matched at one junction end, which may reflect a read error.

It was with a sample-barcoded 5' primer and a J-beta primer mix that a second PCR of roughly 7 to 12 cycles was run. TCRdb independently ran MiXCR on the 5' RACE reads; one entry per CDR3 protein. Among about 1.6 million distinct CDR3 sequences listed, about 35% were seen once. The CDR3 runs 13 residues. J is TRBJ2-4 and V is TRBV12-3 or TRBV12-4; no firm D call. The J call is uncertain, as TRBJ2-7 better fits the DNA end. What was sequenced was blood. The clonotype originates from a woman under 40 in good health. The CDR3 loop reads CANSPLGTYEQYF. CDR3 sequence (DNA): TGTGCCAACAGTCCTCTAGGAACCTACGAGCAGTACTTC.